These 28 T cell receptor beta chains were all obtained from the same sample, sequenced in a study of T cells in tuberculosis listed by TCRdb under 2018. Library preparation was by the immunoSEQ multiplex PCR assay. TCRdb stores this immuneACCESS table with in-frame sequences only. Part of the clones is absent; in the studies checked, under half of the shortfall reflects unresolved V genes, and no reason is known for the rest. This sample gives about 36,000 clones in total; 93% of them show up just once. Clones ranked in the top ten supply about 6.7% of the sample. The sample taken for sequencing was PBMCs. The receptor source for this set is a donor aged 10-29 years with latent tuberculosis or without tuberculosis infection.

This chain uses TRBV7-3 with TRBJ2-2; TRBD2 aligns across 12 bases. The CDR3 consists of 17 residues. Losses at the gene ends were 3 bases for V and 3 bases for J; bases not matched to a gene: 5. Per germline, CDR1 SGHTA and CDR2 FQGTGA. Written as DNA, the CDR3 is TGTGCCAGCAGCTTCGCCGGGACTAGCGGGTACACCGGGGAGCTGTTTTTT. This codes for CASSFAGTSGYTGELFF.

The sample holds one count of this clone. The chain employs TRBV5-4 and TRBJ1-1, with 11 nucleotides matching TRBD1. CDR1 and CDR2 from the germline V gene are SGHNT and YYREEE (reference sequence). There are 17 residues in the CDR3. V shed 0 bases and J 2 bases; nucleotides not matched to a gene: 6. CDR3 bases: TGTGCCAGCAGCTTGGGGACAGGGGGCTATGGAAACACTGAAGCTTTCTTT. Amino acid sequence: CASSLGTGGYGNTEAFF.

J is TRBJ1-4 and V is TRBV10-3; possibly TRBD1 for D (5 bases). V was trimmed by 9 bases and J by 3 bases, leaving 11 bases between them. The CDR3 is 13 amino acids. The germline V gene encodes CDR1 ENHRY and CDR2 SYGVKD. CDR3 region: CAISTEPNEKLFF. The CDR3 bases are TGTGCCATTTCGACAGAGCCTAATGAAAAACTGTTTTTT.

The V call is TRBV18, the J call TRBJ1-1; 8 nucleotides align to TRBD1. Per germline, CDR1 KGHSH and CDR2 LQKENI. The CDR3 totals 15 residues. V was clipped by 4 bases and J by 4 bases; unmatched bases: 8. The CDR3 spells CASSRSDRVITEAFF. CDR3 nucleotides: TGTGCCAGCTCACGATCGGACAGGGTTATCACTGAAGCTTTCTTT. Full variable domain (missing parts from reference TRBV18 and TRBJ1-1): NAGVMQNPRHLVRRRGQEARLRCSPMKGHSHVYWYRQLPEEGLKFMVYLQKENIIDESGMPKERFSAEFPKEGPSILRIQQVVRGDSAAYFCASSRSDRVITEAFFGQGTRLTVV.

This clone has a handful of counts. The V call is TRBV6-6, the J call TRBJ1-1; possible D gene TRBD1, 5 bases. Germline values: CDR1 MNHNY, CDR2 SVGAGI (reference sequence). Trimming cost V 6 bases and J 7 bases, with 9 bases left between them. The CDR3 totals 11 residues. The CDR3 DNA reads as TGTGCCAGCAGCCTCGGGGGTGAAGCTTTCTTT. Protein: CASSLGGEAFF.

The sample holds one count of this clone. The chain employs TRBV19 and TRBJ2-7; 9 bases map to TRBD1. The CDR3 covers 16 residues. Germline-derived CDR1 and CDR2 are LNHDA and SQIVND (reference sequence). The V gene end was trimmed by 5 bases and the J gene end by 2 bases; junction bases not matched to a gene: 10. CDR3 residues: CASSRDGTGKTYEQYF. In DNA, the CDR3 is TGTGCCAGTAGTCGAGACGGGACAGGGAAGACCTACGAGCAGTACTTC.

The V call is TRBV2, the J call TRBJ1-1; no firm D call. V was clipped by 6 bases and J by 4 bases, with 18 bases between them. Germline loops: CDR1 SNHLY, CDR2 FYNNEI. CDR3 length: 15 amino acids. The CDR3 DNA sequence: TGTGCCAGCAGCCCTCATCCTGACTTGGGCACTGAAGCTTTCTTT. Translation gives CASSPHPDLGTEAFF.

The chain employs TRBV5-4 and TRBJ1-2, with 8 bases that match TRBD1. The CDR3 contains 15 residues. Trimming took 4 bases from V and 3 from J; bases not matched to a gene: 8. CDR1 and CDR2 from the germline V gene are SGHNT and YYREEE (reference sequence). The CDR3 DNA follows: TGTGCCAGCAGCCACCCGGACAGGGTCCACTATGGCTACACCTTC. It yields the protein CASSHPDRVHYGYTF.

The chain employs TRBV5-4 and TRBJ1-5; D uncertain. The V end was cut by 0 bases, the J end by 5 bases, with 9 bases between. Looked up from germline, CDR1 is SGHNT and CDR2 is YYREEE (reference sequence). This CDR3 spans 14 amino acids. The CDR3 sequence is CASSLDPDYQPQHF. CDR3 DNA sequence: TGTGCCAGCAGCTTGGATCCAGATTATCAGCCCCAGCATTTT.

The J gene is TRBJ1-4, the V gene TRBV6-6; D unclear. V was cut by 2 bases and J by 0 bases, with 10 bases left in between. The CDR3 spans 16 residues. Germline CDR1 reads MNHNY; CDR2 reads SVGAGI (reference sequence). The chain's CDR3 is CASSYGADATNEKLFF. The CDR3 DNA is TGTGCCAGCAGTTACGGTGCAGATGCAACTAATGAAAAACTGTTTTTT.

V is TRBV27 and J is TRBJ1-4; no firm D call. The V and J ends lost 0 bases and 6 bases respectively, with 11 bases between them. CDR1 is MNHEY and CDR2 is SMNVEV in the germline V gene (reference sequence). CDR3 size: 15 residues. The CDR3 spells CASSLSSWEHEKLFF. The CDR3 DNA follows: TGTGCCAGCAGTTTATCCAGTTGGGAGCATGAAAAACTGTTTTTT.

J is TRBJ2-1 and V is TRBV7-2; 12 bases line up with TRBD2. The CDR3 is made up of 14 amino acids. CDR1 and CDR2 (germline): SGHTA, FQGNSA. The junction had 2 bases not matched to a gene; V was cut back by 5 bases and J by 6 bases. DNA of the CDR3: TGTGCCAGCAGCAAGACTAGCGGGGGCAATGAGCAGTTCTTC. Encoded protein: CASSKTSGGNEQFF.

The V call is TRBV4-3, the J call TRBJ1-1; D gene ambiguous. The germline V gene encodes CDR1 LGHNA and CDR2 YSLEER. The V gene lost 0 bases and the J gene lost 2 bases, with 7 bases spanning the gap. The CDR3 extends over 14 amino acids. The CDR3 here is CASSQDLRNTEAFF. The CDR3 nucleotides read TGCGCCAGCAGCCAAGATCTGAGAAACACTGAAGCTTTCTTT.

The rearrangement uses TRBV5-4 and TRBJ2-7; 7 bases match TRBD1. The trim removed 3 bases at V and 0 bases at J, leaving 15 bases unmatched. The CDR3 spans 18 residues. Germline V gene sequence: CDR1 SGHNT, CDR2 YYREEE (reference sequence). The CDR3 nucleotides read TGTGCCAGCAGCTCAAACATTCCGGGACAGATCTTCTCCTACGAGCAGTACTTC. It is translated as CASSSNIPGQIFSYEQYF.

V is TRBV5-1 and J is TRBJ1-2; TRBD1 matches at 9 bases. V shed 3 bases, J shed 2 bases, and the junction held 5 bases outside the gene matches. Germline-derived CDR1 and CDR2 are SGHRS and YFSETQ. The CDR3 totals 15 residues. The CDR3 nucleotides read TGCGCCAGCAGCTCCCGGACAGGGGCGAACTATGGCTACACCTTC. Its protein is CASSSRTGANYGYTF.

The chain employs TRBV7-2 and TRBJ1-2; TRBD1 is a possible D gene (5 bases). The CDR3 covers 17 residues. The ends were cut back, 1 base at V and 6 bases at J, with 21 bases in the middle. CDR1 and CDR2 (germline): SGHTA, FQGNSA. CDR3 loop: CASSLGRQMGPMDGYTF. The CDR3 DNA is TGTGCCAGCAGCTTAGGTCGGCAGATGGGGCCAATGGATGGCTACACCTTC.

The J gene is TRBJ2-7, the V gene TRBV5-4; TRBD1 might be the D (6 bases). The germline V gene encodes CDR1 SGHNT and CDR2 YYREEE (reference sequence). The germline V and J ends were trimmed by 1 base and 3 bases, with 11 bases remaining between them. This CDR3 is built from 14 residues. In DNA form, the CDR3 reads TGTGCCAGCAGCTTGTATTCGGACAGCTACGAGCAGTACTTC. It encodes CASSLYSDSYEQYF.

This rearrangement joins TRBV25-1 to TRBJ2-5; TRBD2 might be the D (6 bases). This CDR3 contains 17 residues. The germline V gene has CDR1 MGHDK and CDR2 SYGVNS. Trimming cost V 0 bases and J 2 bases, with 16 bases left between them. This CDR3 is CASSEYLVGGAQETQYF. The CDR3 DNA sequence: TGTGCCAGCAGTGAATACCTCGTGGGAGGCGCGCAAGAGACCCAGTACTTC.

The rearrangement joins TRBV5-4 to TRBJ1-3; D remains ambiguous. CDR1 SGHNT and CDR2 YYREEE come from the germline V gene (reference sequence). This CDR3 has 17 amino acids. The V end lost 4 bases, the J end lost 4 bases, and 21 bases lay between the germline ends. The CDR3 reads CASSTNLGRKQGNTIYF. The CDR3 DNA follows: TGTGCCAGCAGCACAAATCTTGGGAGGAAACAGGGAAACACCATATATTTT.

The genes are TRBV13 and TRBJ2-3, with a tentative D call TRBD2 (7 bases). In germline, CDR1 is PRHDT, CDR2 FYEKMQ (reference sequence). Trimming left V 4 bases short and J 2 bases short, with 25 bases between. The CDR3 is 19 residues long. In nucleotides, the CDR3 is TGTGCCAGCAGCTCCTCGGCAAATGGGGGGGGCTATACCACAGATACGCAGTATTTT. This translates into CASSSSANGGGYTTDTQYF.

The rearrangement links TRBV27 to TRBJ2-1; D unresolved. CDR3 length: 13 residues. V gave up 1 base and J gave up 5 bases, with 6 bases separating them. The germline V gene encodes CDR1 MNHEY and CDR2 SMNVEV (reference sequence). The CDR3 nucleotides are TGTGCCAGCAGTTTATATCCGGACAATGAGCAGTTCTTC. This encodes CASSLYPDNEQFF.

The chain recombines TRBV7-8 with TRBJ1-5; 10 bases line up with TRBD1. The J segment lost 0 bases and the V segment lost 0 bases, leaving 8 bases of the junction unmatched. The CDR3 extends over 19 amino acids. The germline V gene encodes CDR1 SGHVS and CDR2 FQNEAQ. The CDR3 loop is CASSLAPGQGGHSNQPQHF. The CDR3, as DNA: TGTGCCAGCAGCTTAGCCCCTGGACAGGGGGGACATAGCAATCAGCCCCAGCATTTT.

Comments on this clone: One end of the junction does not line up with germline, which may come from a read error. The CDR3 DNA is TGTGCCACCAGCAGATCCGGGGACAGCGACCCTCACCTGCTTTTC. It encodes CATSRSGDSDPHLLF. The chain is built from TRBV15 and TRBJ2-7; 7 nucleotides match TRBD1. The CDR3 runs 15 residues. Looked up from germline, CDR1 is LNHNV and CDR2 is YYDKDF (reference sequence).

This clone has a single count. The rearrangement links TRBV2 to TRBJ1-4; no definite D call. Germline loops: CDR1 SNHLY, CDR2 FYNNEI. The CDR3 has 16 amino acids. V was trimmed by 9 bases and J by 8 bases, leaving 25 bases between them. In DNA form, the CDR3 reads TGTGCCAGTAAACCACGTTTGGGTTATGAGGAAGAAAAACTGTTTTTT. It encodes CASKPRLGYEEEKLFF.

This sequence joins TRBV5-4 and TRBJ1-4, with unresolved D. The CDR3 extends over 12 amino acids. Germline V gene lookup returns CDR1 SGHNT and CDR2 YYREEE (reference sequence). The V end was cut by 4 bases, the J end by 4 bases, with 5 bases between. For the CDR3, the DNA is TGTGCCAGCAGCATCCTTAATGAAAAACTGTTTTTT. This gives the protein CASSILNEKLFF.

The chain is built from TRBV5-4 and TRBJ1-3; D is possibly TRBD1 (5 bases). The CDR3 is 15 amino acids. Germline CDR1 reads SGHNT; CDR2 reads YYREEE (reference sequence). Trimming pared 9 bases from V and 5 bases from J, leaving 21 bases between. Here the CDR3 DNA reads TGTGCCACCACCCCGACTGGAGGGGAACGAAACACCATATATTTT. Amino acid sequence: CATTPTGGERNTIYF.

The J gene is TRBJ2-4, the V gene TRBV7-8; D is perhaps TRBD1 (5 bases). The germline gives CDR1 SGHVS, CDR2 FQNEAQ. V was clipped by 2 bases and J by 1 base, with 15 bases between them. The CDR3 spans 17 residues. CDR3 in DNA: TGTGCCAGCAGCTTATTAGCCAGGGTCGGCGCCAAAAACATTCAGTACTTC. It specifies CASSLLARVGAKNIQYF.

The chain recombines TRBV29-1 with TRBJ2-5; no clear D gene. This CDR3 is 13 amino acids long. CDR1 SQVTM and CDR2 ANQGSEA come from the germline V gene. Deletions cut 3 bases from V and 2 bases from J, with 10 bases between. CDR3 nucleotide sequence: TGCAGCGTTGAGAAGATAGTACAAGAGACCCAGTACTTC. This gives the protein CSVEKIVQETQYF. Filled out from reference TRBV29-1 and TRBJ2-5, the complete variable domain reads SAVISQKPSRDICQRGTSLTIQCQVDSQVTMMFWYRQQPGQSLTLIATANQGSEATYESGFVIDKFPISRPNLTFSTLTVSNMSPEDSSIYLCSVEKIVQETQYFGPGTRLLVL.